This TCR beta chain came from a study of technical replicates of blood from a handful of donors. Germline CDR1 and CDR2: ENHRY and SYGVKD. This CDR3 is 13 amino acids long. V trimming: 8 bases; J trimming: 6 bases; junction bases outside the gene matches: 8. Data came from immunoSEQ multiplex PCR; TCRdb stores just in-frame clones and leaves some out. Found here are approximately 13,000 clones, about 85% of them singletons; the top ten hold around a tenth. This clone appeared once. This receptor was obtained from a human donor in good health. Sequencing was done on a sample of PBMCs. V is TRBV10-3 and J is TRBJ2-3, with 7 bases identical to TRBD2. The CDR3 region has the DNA TGTGCCATCGCTAGCGGAGGAGGCGATACGCAGTATTTT. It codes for CAIASGGGDTQYF.